This TCR beta chain was found in a study of shared clonotypes between healthy human individuals. Terminally differentiated effector memory CD45RA+ cells were excluded from the naive CD8 cells, which were CD45RO-negative and positively selected for CCR7. Assay used: immunoSEQ multiplex PCR; TCRdb lists only in-frame clones, some missing. The repertoire has roughly 650,000 clones, about 95% of them found once; the top ten carry about 0.12%. Points on this clone: The sample contains more than one DNA sequence encoding this CDR3.

Sequenced material: naive CD8+ T cells sorted from blood. This receptor was identified in a woman aged 25-40 years in good health.

The CDR3 is CASSPGTSGRGEQFF. The CDR3 nucleotides are TGTGCCAGCAGTCCCGGGACTAGCGGGAGAGGTGAGCAGTTCTTC. This chain connects TRBV27 to TRBJ2-1, with TRBD2 matching 14 bases. The CDR3 sequence is 15 residues long. CDR1 and CDR2 from the germline V gene are MNHEY and SMNVEV (reference sequence). The junction had 6 bases not matched to a gene; V was cut back by 5 bases and J by 9 bases.